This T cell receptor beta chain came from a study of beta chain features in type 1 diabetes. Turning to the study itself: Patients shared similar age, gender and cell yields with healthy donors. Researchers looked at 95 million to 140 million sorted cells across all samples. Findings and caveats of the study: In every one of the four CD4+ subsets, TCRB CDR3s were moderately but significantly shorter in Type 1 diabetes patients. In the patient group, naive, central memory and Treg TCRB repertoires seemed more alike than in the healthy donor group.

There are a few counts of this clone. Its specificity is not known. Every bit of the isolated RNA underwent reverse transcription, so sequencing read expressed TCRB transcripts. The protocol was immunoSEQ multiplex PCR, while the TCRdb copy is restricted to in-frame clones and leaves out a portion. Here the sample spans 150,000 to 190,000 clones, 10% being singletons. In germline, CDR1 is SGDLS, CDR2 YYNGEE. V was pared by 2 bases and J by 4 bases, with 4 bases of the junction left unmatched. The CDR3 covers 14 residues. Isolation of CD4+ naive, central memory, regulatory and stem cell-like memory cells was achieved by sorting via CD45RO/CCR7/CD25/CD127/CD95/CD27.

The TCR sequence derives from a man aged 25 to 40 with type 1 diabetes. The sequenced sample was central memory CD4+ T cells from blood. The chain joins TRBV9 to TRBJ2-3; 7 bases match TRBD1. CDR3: CASSVLQGPDTQYF. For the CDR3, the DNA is TGTGCCAGCAGCGTGTTACAGGGGCCAGATACGCAGTATTTT.